This T cell receptor beta chain was recorded in a study of shared clonotypes between healthy human individuals. Study details: Researchers assigned three CD4 naive, three CD4 memory, two CD8 naive and one CD8 memory plate to each donor.

At the deep level, the assay was run. Profiled with immunoSEQ multiplex PCR; TCRdb holds only in-frame clones, not every one. The profile covers fewer than 1.4 million clones, with 78% appearing a single time and 0.6% to 0.75% taken by the ten largest. CDR3 length: 15 amino acids. Germline CDR1 reads SGHNT; CDR2 reads YYREEE (reference sequence). V dropped 0 bases and J dropped 3 bases, with 9 bases sitting between them. Sequenced input: memory CD4+ T cells from PBMCs. Stated subset: CD45RA-negative fraction. The gene calls are TRBV5-4 and TRBJ2-2; tentatively, D is TRBD1 (6 bases). This receptor was identified in a man aged 18-30 years in good health. Some clones in this sample may be carry-over from other donors' samples. The CDR3 is CASSLGTAYTGELFF. The CDR3, as DNA: TGTGCCAGCAGCTTGGGGACAGCTTACACCGGGGAGCTGTTTTTT.